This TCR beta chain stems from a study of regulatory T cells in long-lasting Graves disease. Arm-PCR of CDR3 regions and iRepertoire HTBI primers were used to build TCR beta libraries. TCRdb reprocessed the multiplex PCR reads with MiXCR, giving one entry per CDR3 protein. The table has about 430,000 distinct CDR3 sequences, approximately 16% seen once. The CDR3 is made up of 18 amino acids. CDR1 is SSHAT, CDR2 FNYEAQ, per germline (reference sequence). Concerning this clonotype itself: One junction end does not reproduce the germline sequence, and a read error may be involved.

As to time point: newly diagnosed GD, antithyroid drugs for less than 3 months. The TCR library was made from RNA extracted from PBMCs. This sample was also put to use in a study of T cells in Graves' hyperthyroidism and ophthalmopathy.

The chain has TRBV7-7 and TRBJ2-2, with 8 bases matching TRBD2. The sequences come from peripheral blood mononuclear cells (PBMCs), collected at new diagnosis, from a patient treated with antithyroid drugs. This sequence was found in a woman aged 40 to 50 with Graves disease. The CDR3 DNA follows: TGTGCTAGCAGCCCCACCCGGCGGGAGGCCGAGCGCACCGGGGAGCTGTTTTTT. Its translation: CASSPTRREAERTGELFF. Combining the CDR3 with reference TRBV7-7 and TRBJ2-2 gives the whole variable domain GAGVSQSPRYKVTKRGQDVTLRCDPISSHATLYWYQQALGQGPEFLTYFNYEAQPDKSGLPSDRFSAERPEGSISTLTIQRTEQRDSAMYRCASSPTRREAERTGELFFGEGSRLTVL.